This record concerns one T cell receptor (beta chain) sequence. The sample belongs to a study of blood T cell repertoires in COVID-19. CDR3 size: 14 residues. Germline assignment: CDR1 KGHSH and CDR2 LQKENI. Unmatched junction bases numbered 8, after V lost 5 bases and J lost 4 bases. Assay used: immunoSEQ multiplex PCR; TCRdb lists only in-frame clones, some missing. The sample has 200,000 to 300,000 clones; 85% to 90% are singletons. This chain joins TRBV18 and TRBJ2-7, with 7 bases aligning to TRBD1. Sequenced material: peripheral blood. This receptor was taken from an older woman with COVID-19, enrolled during active disease. The CDR3 here is CASSALEGAYEQYF. The CDR3 DNA follows: TGTGCCAGCTCAGCACTAGAGGGGGCATACGAGCAGTACTTC.